These 12 T cell receptor beta chains share one sample of origin, sequenced in a study of shared clonotypes between healthy human individuals. Assay used: immunoSEQ multiplex PCR; TCRdb lists only in-frame clones, some missing. Among about 700,000 clones listed, approximately 79% were seen once. Sequencing was done on a sample of memory CD4+ T cells sorted from blood. The sample's subset: CD45RA-negative fraction. The receptors shown here come from a woman aged 25 to 45 in good health.

V and J are TRBV19 and TRBJ2-1; the match to TRBD2 covers 16 bases. Losses at the gene ends were 4 bases for V and 6 bases for J; bases not matched to a gene: 12. The V gene's germline CDR1 is LNHDA and CDR2 SQIVND (reference sequence). CDR3 size: 19 residues. The DNA of the CDR3 is TGTGCCAGTAGTACGCAGGGGACTAGCGGGAGGGCCCTACGCAATGAGCAGTTCTTC. It codes for CASSTQGTSGRALRNEQFF.

This chain's CDR3 is CASSFGTGRGPGANVLTF. In nucleotides, the CDR3 is TGTGCCAGCAGCTTTGGTACAGGGAGGGGGCCTGGGGCCAACGTCCTGACTTTC. V usage is TRBV7-8 and J usage is TRBJ2-6, with D possibly being TRBD1 or TRBD2 (7 bases each). With 3 bases removed from V and 2 bases from J, the gap between germline ends came to 17 bases. The CDR3 is made up of 18 amino acids. Germline assignment: CDR1 SGHVS and CDR2 FQNEAQ.

This chain joins TRBV28 and TRBJ2-2, with D possibly being TRBD1 or TRBD2 (5 bases each). V was clipped by 7 bases and J by 7 bases, with 22 bases between them. This CDR3 contains 16 residues. Germline lookup yields CDR1 MDHEN and CDR2 SYDVKM. The CDR3 here is CASITTGRGDVGELFF. CDR3 DNA: TGTGCCAGCATTACCACGGGACGCGGCGACGTCGGGGAGCTGTTTTTT.

V gene TRBV10-3 combines with J gene TRBJ2-3, with D perhaps TRBD1 (6 bases). V was shortened by 8 bases and J by 6 bases, with 12 bases between the two germline ends. The CDR3 totals 12 residues. Germline V CDR1 and CDR2: ENHRY, SYGVKD. The CDR3 bases are TGTGCCATCGGGACACCGGGTGATACGCAGTATTTT. Residues: CAIGTPGDTQYF.

This chain connects TRBV7-2 to TRBJ2-6; D gene ambiguous. The CDR3 consists of 15 residues. The germline gives CDR1 SGHTA, CDR2 FQGNSA. V shed 6 bases and J shed 2 bases, with 11 bases lying between them. The CDR3 DNA follows: TGTGCCAGCAGGAATCAACGGGCTGGGGCCAACGTCCTGACTTTC. This codes for CASRNQRAGANVLTF.

V gene TRBV18 combines with J gene TRBJ2-1; no firm D call. Germline CDR1 reads KGHSH; CDR2 reads LQKENI. The CDR3 totals 14 residues. V was cut by 6 bases and J by 12 bases, with 21 bases left in between. Here the CDR3 reads CASSPTYSDHPQFF. The CDR3 DNA is TGTGCCAGCTCCCCAACATACTCGGACCACCCGCAGTTCTTC.

This clone was observed a handful of times. This sequence joins TRBV5-1 and TRBJ2-6, with D possibly TRBD2 on 6 matching bases. The germline V gene encodes CDR1 SGHRS and CDR2 YFSETQ. The CDR3 is 16 amino acids. Deletions cut 1 base from V and 1 base from J, with 9 bases between. CDR3 in amino acids: CASSLPSESGANVLTF. CDR3 in DNA: TGCGCCAGCAGCTTGCCTAGCGAGTCTGGGGCCAACGTCCTGACTTTC.

The rearrangement uses TRBV6-5 and TRBJ1-5; D call uncertain. Germline CDR1 reads MNHEY; CDR2 reads SVGAGI. The CDR3 has 14 amino acids. The V end was cut by 0 bases, the J end by 6 bases, with 9 bases between. CDR3 coding DNA: TGTGCCAGCAGTTACTCTAAGGGTTCTCAGCCCCAGCATTTT. It specifies CASSYSKGSQPQHF.

This clone was found once. The chain carries TRBV28 and TRBJ2-7; the D gene is possibly TRBD2 (5 bases). The germline V gene has CDR1 MDHEN and CDR2 SYDVKM. The V end lost 3 bases, the J end lost 8 bases, and 14 bases lay between the germline ends. The length of the CDR3 is 13 residues. The CDR3 loop reads CASSFSGSPKQYF. As DNA, the CDR3 is TGTGCCAGCAGTTTCTCGGGAAGTCCCAAGCAGTACTTC.

V and J are TRBV4-2 and TRBJ2-1; TRBD2 might be the D (5 bases). From germline, CDR1 is LGHNA and CDR2 YNFKEQ. Between the trimmed V and J ends, which lost 5 bases and 2 bases, there was a span of 16 bases. CDR3 length: 16 residues. CDR3 in DNA: TGTGCCAGCAGCGCCCGACTAAAGTATCCCTACAATGAGCAGTTCTTC. It translates to CASSARLKYPYNEQFF.

This clone has just a few counts. The chain joins TRBV2 to TRBJ2-1; 11 bases match TRBD2. The germline CDR1 and CDR2 sequences are SNHLY and FYNNEI. The ends lost 8 bases at V and 8 bases at J; junction bases unmatched: 11. CDR3 length equals 15 residues. The CDR3 loop is CASRLAGGGRHEQFF. DNA for the CDR3: TGTGCCAGCCGGCTAGCGGGAGGAGGGAGGCATGAGCAGTTCTTC.

V and J are TRBV5-1 and TRBJ1-2, with 7 bases matching TRBD1. The V and J ends lost 3 bases and 6 bases, in that order; junction bases with no gene match: 5. Germline V gene lookup returns CDR1 SGHRS and CDR2 YFSETQ. The CDR3 is 13 residues long. DNA for the CDR3: TGCGCCAGCAGCTGGACAGGTGAAGATGGCTACACCTTC. Translated: CASSWTGEDGYTF. The variable domain in full, with the rest retrieved from reference TRBV5-1 and TRBJ1-2, is KAGVTQTPRYLIKTRGQQVTLSCSPISGHRSVSWYQQTPGQGLQFLFEYFSETQRNKGNFPGRFSGRQFSNSRSEMNVSTLELGDSALYLCASSWTGEDGYTFGSGTRLTVV.